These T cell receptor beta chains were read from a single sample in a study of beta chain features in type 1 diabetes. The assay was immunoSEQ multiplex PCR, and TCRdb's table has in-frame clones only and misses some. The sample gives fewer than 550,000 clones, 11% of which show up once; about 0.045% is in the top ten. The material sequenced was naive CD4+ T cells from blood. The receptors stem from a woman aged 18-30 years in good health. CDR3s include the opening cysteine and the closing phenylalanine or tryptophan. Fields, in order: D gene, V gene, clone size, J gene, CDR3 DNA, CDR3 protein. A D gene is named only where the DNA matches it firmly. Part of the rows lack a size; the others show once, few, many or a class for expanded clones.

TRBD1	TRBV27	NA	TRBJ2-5	TGTGCCAGCAGTTTATCCGGGACAGGGAGGGAGACCCAGTACTTC	CASSLSGTGRETQYF
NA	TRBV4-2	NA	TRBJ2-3	TGTGCCAGCAGCCAAGAGGCTTCCAGGGCTAGCACAGATACGCAGTATTTT	CASSQEASRASTDTQYF
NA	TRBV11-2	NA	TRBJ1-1	TGTGCCAGCAGGTCTTTGGCGGGCCCTGCCGTGAAAGAAGCTTTCTTT	CASRSLAGPAVKEAFF
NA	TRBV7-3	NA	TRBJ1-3	TGTGCCAGCAGCCCCGACAGTGGAAACACCATATATTTT	CASSPDSGNTIYF
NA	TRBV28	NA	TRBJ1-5	TGTGCCAGCAATACTCCGCAAAAACAGAGATATAGCAATCAGCCCCAGCATTTT	CASNTPQKQRYSNQPQHF
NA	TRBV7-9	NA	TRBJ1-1	TGTGCCAGCAGTCGAGACCTGGTCATGAACACTGAAGCTTTCTTT	CASSRDLVMNTEAFF
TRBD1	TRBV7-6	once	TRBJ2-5	TGTGCCAGCAGCCTCGTGGACAGGGTGGGAGAGACCCAGTACTTC	CASSLVDRVGETQYF
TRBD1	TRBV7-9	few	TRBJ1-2	TGTGCCAGCAACCCGGGACAGGGTCTTCTCAACTATGGCTACACCTTC	CASNPGQGLLNYGYTF
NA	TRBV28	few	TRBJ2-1	TGTGCCAGCAGTTCCACCGGGAGCTCCTACAATGAGCAGTTCTTC	CASSSTGSSYNEQFF
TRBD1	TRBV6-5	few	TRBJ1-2	TGTGCCAGCAGCCCAACAGGGGCCGAGGATGGCTACACCTTC	CASSPTGAEDGYTF
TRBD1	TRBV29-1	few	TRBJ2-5	TGCAGCGGGGCACAGGGGGCCGGGACCCAGTACTTC	CSGAQGAGTQYF
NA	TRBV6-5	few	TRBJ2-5	TGTGCCAGCAGTTACAACCAAGAGACCCAGTACTTC	CASSYNQETQYF
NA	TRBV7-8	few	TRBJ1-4	TGTGCCAGCAGCTTCGGGTCTCCAACTAATGAAAAACTGTTTTTT	CASSFGSPTNEKLFF
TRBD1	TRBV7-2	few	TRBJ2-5	TGTGCCAGCAGCAGCGCCCCTGACAGGGCAAAGACCCAGTACTTC	CASSSAPDRAKTQYF
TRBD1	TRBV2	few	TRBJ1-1	TGTGCCAGCAGTGAAAGGGGTACAGGGGGCACTGAAGCTTTCTTT	CASSERGTGGTEAFF
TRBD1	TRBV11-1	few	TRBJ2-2	TGTGCCAGCAGCCCCTATTCGGGACAGCACCACACCGGGGAGCTGTTTTTT	CASSPYSGQHHTGELFF
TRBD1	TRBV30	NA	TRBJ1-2	TGTGCCTGGATCACGACGGACAGGCGGTATGGCTACACCTTC	CAWITTDRRYGYTF
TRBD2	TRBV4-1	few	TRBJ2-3	TGCGCCAGCAGCCAACTAGCGGGGAGCACAGATACGCAGTATTTT	CASSQLAGSTDTQYF
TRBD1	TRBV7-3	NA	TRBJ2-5	TGTGCCAGCAGCCTCGCGGGACAGGGGGAGACCCAGTACTTC	CASSLAGQGETQYF
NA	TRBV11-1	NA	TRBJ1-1	TGTGCCAGCAGCCCGACCCGGGGTCGGACTGAAGCTTTCTTT	CASSPTRGRTEAFF
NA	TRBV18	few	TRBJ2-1	TGTGCCAGCTCACAGCACCCGGGGACTGAGCAGTTCTTC	CASSQHPGTEQFF
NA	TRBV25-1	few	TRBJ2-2	TGTGCCAGCAGTGGACCGGGTCTTACCCCGGGGGAGCTGTTTTTT	CASSGPGLTPGELFF
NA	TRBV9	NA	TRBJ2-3	TGTGCCAGCAGCGTAGCGGGGGGCTGGACAGATACGCAGTATTTT	CASSVAGGWTDTQYF
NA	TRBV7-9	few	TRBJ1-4	TGTGCCAGCAGCTTAGCCGGGGCCGGAGCTAATGAAAAACTGTTTTTT	CASSLAGAGANEKLFF
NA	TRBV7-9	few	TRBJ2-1	TGTGCCAGCGGCTACAGTCCCTTGCAGTTCTTC	CASGYSPLQFF
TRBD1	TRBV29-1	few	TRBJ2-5	TGCAGCGTTGAAGTGGGACAGGGGAAGGGAGAGACCCAGTACTTC	CSVEVGQGKGETQYF
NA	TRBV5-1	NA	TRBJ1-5	TGCGCCAGCAGCTTGGCAGGGAATCAGCCCCAGCATTTT	CASSLAGNQPQHF
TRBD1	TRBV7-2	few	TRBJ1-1	TGTGCCAGCACACGAACAGGGGACGCTGAAGCTTTCTTT	CASTRTGDAEAFF
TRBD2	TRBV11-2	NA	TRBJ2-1	TGTGCCAGCAGCCTCACGCGACTAGCGGGAGGCCGGGATGAGCAGTTCTTC	CASSLTRLAGGRDEQFF
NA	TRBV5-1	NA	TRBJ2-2	TGCGCCAGCACCCAGAACTCGGGCACCGGGGAGCTGTTTTTT	CASTQNSGTGELFF
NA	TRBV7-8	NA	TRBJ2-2	TGTGCCAGCAGCTTAGTTAGGAAGAACACCGGGGAGCTGTTTTTT	CASSLVRKNTGELFF
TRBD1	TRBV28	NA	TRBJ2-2	TGTGCCAGCAGTTCGACAGGGCTCGGGGAGCTGTTTTTT	CASSSTGLGELFF
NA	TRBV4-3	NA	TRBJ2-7	TGCGCCAGCAGCCAAGAGGTACGAAGGCGAACCTACGAGCAGTACTTC	CASSQEVRRRTYEQYF
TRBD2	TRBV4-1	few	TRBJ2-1	TGCGCCAGCAGCCTATTAGCGGGGGCTTCAGGTGAGCAGTTCTTC	CASSLLAGASGEQFF
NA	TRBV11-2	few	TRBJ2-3	TGTGCCAGCAGCTTAGATGGCGGTGGGGGCCCAGATACGCAGTATTTT	CASSLDGGGGPDTQYF
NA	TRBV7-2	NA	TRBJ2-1	TGTGCCAGCAGCGCTCGCCGGGACTACAATGAGCAGTTCTTC	CASSARRDYNEQFF
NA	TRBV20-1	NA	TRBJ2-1	TGCAGTGCTCTTAGCAATGAGCAGTTCTTC	CSALSNEQFF
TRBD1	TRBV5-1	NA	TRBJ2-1	TGCGCCAGCAGCCTCAGGACAGGCGCACCCTACAATGAGCAGTTCTTC	CASSLRTGAPYNEQFF
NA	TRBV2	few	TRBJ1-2	TGTGCCAGCAGTGGGGCAGGGTATGGCTACACCTTC	CASSGAGYGYTF
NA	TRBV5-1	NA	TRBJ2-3	TGCGCCAGCAGCTTTGGCCAAGTAGGGGGACCCGATCCGGATACGCAGTATTTT	CASSFGQVGGPDPDTQYF
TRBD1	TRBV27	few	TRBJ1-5	TGTGCCAGCAGAAAGACAGGGGTCGGGCCCCAGCATTTT	CASRKTGVGPQHF
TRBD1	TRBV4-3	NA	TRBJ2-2	TGCGCCAGCAGCCAAGATTATTGGGGACAGGGGGCAACCGGGGAGCTGTTTTTT	CASSQDYWGQGATGELFF
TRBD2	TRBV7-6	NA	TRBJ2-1	TGTGCCAGCAGCTTAGTGCGGGGGGGGCTCAATGAGCAGTTCTTC	CASSLVRGGLNEQFF
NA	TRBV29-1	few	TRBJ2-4	TGCAGCGTTGAAGTAAACCGAGGCAGGGCCTCCGCAAACATTCAGTACTTC	CSVEVNRGRASANIQYF
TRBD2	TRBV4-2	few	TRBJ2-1	TGTGCCAGCAGCCAAGCGACTAGCGTGACTCCGTTCTTC	CASSQATSVTPFF
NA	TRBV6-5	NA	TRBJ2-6	TGTGCCAGCAGTCAGACCCGGTGGGCCAACGTCCTGACTTTC	CASSQTRWANVLTF
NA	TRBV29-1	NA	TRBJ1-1	TGCAGCGTTGAAGATTGGCTGAACACTGAAGCTTTCTTT	CSVEDWLNTEAFF
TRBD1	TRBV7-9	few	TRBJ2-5	TGTGCCAGCAGCGAGACAGGGTTTGGAGAGACCCAGTACTTC	CASSETGFGETQYF
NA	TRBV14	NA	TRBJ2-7	TGTGCCAGCAGCCAAGACTGGCGGGATAACTTCTACGAGCAGTACTTC	CASSQDWRDNFYEQYF